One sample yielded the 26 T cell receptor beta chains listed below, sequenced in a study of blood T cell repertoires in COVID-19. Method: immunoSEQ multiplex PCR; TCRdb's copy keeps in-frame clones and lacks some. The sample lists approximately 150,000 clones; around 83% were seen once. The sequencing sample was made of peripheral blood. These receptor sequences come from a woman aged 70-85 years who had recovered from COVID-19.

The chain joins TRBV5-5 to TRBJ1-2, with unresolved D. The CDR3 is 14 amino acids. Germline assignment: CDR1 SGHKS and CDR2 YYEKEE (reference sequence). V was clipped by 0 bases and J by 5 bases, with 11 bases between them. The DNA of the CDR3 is TGTGCCAGCAGCTTGGTCCAGGCAGCTTATGGCTACACCTTC. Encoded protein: CASSLVQAAYGYTF.

The CDR3 reads CASTEVGRGDYGYTF. For the CDR3, the DNA is TGTGCCAGCACCGAGGTGGGCAGGGGTGACTATGGCTACACCTTC. The chain has TRBV6-5 and TRBJ1-2; D perhaps matches TRBD1 (6 bases). The CDR3 covers 15 residues. CDR1 is MNHEY and CDR2 is SVGAGI in the germline V gene. Trimming stripped 7 bases from V and 3 bases from J, with 18 bases between.

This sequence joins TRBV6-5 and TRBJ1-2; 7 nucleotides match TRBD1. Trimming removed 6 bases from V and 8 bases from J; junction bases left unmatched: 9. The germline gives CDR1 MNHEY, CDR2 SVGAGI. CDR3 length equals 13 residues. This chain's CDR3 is CASSAGQVGGYTF. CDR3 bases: TGTGCCAGCAGCGCCGGACAGGTCGGGGGCTACACCTTC.

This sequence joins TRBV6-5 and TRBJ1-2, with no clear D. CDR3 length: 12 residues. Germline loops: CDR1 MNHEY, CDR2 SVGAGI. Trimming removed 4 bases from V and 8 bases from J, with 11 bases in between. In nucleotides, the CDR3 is TGTGCCAGCAGTTTCCCGGGTGGCGGCTACACCTTC. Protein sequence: CASSFPGGGYTF.

CDR3 coding DNA: TGTGCCAGCAGCCAACCCGCCCCGGGACAGGGCAGCACCGGGGAGCTGTTTTTT. This translates into CASSQPAPGQGSTGELFF. The rearrangement links TRBV4-2 to TRBJ2-2, with 9 bases fitting TRBD1. This CDR3 has 18 amino acids. The junction had 11 bases not matched to a gene; V was cut back by 2 bases and J by 4 bases. In germline, CDR1 is LGHNA, CDR2 YNFKEQ.

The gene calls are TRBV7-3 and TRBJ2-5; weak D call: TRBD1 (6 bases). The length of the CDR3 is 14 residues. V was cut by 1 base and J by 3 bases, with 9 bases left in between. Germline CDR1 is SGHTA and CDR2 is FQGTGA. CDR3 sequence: CASSLIGGKETQYF. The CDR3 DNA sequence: TGTGCCAGCAGCTTAATAGGGGGAAAAGAGACCCAGTACTTC. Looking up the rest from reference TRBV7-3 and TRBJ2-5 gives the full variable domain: GAGVSQTPSNKVTEKGKYVELRCDPISGHTALYWYRQSLGQGPEFLIYFQGTGAADDSGLPNDRFFAVRPEGSVSTLKIQRTERGDSAVYLCASSLIGGKETQYFGPGTRLLVL.

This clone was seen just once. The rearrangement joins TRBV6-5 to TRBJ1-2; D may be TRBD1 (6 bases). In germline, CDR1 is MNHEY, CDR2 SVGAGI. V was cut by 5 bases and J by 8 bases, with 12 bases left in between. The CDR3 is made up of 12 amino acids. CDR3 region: CASSPTTGGYTF. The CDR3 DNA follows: TGTGCCAGCAGTCCAACCACAGGGGGCTACACCTTC.

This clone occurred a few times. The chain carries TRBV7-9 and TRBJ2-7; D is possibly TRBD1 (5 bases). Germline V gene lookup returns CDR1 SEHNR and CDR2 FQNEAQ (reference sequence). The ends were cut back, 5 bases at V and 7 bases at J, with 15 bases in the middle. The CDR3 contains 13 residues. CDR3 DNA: TGTGCCAGCAGCCTGGGGCCACGAGGTGAGCAGTACTTC. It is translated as CASSLGPRGEQYF.

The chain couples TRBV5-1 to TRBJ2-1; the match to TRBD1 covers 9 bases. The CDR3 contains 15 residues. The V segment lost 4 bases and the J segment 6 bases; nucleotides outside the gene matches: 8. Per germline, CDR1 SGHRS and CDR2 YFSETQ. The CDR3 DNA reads TGCGCCAGCAGCCCCCGGGACAGGGCAGGCAATGAGCAGTTCTTC. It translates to CASSPRDRAGNEQFF.

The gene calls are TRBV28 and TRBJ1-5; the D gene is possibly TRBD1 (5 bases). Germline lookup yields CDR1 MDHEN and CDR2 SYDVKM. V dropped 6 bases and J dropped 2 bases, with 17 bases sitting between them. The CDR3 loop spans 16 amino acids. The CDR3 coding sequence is TGTGCCAGCAGCCTGGTTACAGGTTTGGGCAATCAGCCCCAGCATTTT. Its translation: CASSLVTGLGNQPQHF. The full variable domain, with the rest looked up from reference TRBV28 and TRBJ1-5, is DVKVTQSSRYLVKRTGEKVFLECVQDMDHENMFWYRQDPGLGLRLIYFSYDVKMKEKGDIPEGYSVSREKKERFSLILESASTNQTSMYLCASSLVTGLGNQPQHFGDGTRLSIL.

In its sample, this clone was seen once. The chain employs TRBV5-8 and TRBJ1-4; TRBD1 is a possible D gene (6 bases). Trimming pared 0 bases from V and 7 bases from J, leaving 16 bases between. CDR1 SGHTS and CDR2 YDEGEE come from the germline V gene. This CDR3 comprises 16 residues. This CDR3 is CASSLGGRRAGEKLFF. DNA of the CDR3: TGTGCCAGCAGCTTGGGGGGGCGCAGGGCTGGTGAAAAACTGTTTTTT. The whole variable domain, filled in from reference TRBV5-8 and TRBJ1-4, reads EAGVTQSPTHLIKTRGQQATLRCSPISGHTSVYWYQQALGLGLQFLLWYDEGEERNRGNFPPRFSGRQFPNYSSELNVNALELEDSALYLCASSLGGRRAGEKLFFGSGTQLSVL.

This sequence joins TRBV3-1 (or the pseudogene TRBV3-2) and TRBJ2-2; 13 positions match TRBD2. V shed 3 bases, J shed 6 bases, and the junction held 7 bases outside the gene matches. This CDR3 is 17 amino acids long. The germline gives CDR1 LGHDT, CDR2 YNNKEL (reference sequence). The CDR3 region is CASSHPGLAGVPGELFF. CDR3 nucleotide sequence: TGTGCCAGCAGCCACCCCGGACTAGCGGGAGTTCCCGGGGAGCTGTTTTTT.

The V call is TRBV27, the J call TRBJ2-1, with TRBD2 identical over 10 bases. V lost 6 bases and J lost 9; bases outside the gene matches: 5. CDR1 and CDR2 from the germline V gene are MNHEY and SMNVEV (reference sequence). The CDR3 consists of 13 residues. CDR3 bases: TGTGCCAGCAGAACACTAGCGGGAAGTGAGCAGTTCTTC. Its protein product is CASRTLAGSEQFF.

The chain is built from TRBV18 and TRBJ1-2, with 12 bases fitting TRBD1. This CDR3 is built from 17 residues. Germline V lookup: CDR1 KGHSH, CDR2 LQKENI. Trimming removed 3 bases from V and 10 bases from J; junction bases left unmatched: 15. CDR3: CASSPSPGTGGSTDYTF. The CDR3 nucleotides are TGTGCCAGCTCACCTTCTCCCGGGACAGGGGGCTCGACGGACTACACCTTC.

Here the CDR3 DNA reads TGTGCCAGCAGACGCGACAGGGCCGGCGGCTACGAGCAGTACTTC. The encoded protein is CASRRDRAGGYEQYF. The chain links TRBV6-5 to TRBJ2-7; 7 bases align to TRBD1. Germline-derived CDR1 and CDR2 are MNHEY and SVGAGI. Germline trimming cut 6 bases from V and 3 bases from J; bases unmatched to any gene: 11. The CDR3 loop spans 15 amino acids.

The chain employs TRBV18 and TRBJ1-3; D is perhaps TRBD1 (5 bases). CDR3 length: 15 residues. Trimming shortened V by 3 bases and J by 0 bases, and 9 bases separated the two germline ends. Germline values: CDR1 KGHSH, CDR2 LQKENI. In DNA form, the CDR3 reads TGTGCCAGCTCACCGCAGGGAAACTCTGGAAACACCATATATTTT. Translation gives CASSPQGNSGNTIYF.

This chain's CDR3 is CASSNPGGEQFF. CDR3 sequence (DNA): TGTGCCAGCAGCAACCCCGGGGGTGAGCAGTTCTTC. The rearrangement uses TRBV7-2 and TRBJ2-1; maybe TRBD2 (6 bases). This CDR3 region has 12 residues. Per germline, CDR1 SGHTA and CDR2 FQGNSA. The V gene lost 5 bases and the J gene lost 9 bases, with 11 bases spanning the gap.

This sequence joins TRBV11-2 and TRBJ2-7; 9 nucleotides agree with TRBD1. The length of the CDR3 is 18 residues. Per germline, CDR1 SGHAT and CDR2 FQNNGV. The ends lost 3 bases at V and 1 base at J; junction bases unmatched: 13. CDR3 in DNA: TGTGCCAGCAGCTTGGGCGGACAGGGGCCCTTCCCGTCCTACGAGCAGTACTTC. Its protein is CASSLGGQGPFPSYEQYF.

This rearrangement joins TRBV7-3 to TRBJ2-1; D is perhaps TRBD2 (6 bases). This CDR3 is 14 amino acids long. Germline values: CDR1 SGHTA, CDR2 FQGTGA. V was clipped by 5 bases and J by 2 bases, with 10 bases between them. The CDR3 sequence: CASSHSGTYNEQFF. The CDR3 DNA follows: TGTGCCAGCAGCCATAGCGGAACCTACAATGAGCAGTTCTTC.

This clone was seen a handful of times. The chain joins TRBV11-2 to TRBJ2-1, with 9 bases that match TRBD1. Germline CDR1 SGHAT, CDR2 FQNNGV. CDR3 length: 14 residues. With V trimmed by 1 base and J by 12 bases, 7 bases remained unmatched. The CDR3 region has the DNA TGTGCCAGCAGCTTAGTTGGGACAGGGAGGGCGCAGTTCTTC. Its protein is CASSLVGTGRAQFF.

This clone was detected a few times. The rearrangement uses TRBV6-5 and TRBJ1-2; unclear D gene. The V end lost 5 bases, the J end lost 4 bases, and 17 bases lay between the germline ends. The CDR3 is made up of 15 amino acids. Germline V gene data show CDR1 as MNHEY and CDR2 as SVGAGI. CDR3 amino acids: CASSRDYRGGYGYTF. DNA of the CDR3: TGTGCCAGCAGTCGCGATTACCGGGGTGGCTATGGCTACACCTTC.

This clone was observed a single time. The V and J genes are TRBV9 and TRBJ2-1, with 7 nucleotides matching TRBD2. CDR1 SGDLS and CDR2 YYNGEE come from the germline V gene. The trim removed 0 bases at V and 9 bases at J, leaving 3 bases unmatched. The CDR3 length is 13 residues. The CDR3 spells CASSVVWGGEQFF. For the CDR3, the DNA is TGTGCCAGCAGCGTAGTATGGGGGGGTGAGCAGTTCTTC.

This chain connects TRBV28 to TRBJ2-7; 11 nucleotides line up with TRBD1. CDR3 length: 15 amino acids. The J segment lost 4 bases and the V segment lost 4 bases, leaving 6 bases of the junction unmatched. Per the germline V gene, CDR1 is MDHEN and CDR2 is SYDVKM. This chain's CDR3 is CASSSLWDRGYEQYF. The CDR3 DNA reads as TGTGCCAGCAGTTCCCTTTGGGACAGGGGGTACGAGCAGTACTTC.

Here the CDR3 DNA reads TGCGCCAGCAGCCCCGGGGGGGTAGGTGAAAAACTGTTTTTT. It translates to CASSPGGVGEKLFF. The J gene is TRBJ1-4, the V gene TRBV4-1; D possibly corresponds to TRBD1 (5 bases). Trimming pared 4 bases from V and 7 bases from J, leaving 13 bases between. CDR3 size: 14 residues. Germline CDR1 reads MGHRA; CDR2 reads YSYEKL.

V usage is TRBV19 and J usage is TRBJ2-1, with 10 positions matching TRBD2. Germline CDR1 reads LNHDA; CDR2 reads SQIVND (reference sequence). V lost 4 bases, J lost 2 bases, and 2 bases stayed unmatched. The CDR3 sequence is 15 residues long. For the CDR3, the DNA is TGTGCCAGTAGTAGGAGCGGGGGGGCCTACAATGAGCAGTTCTTC. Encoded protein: CASSRSGGAYNEQFF.

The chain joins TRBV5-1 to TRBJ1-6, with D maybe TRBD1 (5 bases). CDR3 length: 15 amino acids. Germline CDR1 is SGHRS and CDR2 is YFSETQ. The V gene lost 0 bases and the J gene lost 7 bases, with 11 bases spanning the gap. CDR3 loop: CASSLGGDRNSPLHF. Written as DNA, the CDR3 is TGCGCCAGCAGCTTGGGGGGGGACCGAAATTCACCCCTCCACTTT. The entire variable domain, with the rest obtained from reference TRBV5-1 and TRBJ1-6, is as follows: KAGVTQTPRYLIKTRGQQVTLSCSPISGHRSVSWYQQTPGQGLQFLFEYFSETQRNKGNFPGRFSGRQFSNSRSEMNVSTLELGDSALYLCASSLGGDRNSPLHFGNGTRLTVT.